These 16 T cell receptor beta chains came from one sample sequenced in a study of blood T cell repertoires in COVID-19. Profiled with immunoSEQ multiplex PCR; TCRdb holds only in-frame clones, not every one. This table holds roughly 250,000 clones, about 90% found once. Sample: peripheral blood. The receptor set was obtained from a person aged 18 to 30 with COVID-19, enrolled during active disease.

Written as DNA, the CDR3 is TGCGCCAGCAGCTTGGTTAGCGGGAGGGAGGAGACCCAGTACTTC. This sequence encodes CASSLVSGREETQYF. The chain couples TRBV5-1 to TRBJ2-5; 11 positions agree with TRBD2. The germline CDR1 and CDR2 sequences are SGHRS and YFSETQ. V lost 0 bases and J lost 5; bases outside the gene matches: 3. CDR3 length: 15 amino acids. Supplemented by reference TRBV5-1 and TRBJ2-5, the full variable domain reads KAGVTQTPRYLIKTRGQQVTLSCSPISGHRSVSWYQQTPGQGLQFLFEYFSETQRNKGNFPGRFSGRQFSNSRSEMNVSTLELGDSALYLCASSLVSGREETQYFGPGTRLLVL.

The chain is built from TRBV5-6 and TRBJ2-7; 7 nucleotides match TRBD1. Germline V lookup: CDR1 SGHDT, CDR2 YYEEEE. With V trimmed by 0 bases and J by 6 bases, 6 bases remained unmatched. The CDR3 consists of 14 residues. DNA for the CDR3: TGTGCCAGCAGCTTGGGGGACAGCAACACCGAGCAGTACTTC. Translated: CASSLGDSNTEQYF.

Note on this clone: Other nucleotide sequences in the sample specify the same CDR3. The chain uses TRBV7-9 and TRBJ2-3; D is ambiguous. Per germline, CDR1 SEHNR and CDR2 FQNEAQ (reference sequence). V lost 5 bases and J 3 bases, leaving 3 bases between the germline ends. The CDR3 is made up of 11 amino acids. The CDR3 loop is CASSLTDTQYF. In DNA form, the CDR3 reads TGTGCCAGCAGCCTGACAGATACGCAGTATTTT. Looking up the rest from reference TRBV7-9 and TRBJ2-3 gives the full variable domain: DTGVSQNPRHKITKRGQNVTFRCDPISEHNRLYWYRQTLGQGPEFLTYFQNEAQLEKSRLLSDRFSAERPKGSFSTLEIQRTEQGDSAMYLCASSLTDTQYFGPGTRLTVL.

The chain combines TRBV19 with TRBJ1-3; D unresolved. The CDR3 extends over 14 amino acids. Germline values: CDR1 LNHDA, CDR2 SQIVND (reference sequence). Trimming left V 6 bases short and J 0 bases short, with 9 bases between. The CDR3 protein is CASRETVSGNTIYF. CDR3 nucleotides: TGTGCCAGTAGGGAGACCGTCTCTGGAAACACCATATATTTT.

The chain combines TRBV4-1 with TRBJ2-3; D is possibly TRBD1 (5 bases). Germline V gene data show CDR1 as MGHRA and CDR2 as YSYEKL. There are 16 residues in the CDR3. Trimming took off 1 base at V and 1 base at J, with 12 bases between the two ends. The DNA for the CDR3 is TGCGCCAGCAGCCAAGGAGGCAGGGCCCGCACAGATACGCAGTATTTT. Translation gives CASSQGGRARTDTQYF.

This rearrangement joins TRBV24-1 to TRBJ2-3; the D is unclear. The CDR3 has 11 amino acids. V dropped 6 bases and J dropped 4 bases, with 4 bases sitting between them. Germline V gives CDR1 KGHDR, CDR2 SFDVKD. The CDR3 DNA follows: TGTGCCACCAGTTCTTCAGATACGCAGTATTTT. It translates to CATSSSDTQYF.

This chain links TRBV5-1 with TRBJ1-1; no clear D gene. Germline V CDR1 and CDR2: SGHRS, YFSETQ. V lost 2 bases and J 1 base, leaving 6 bases between the germline ends. The CDR3 sequence is 13 residues long. CDR3 nucleotide sequence: TGCGCCAGCAGCTTCTCGTGGAACACTGAAGCTTTCTTT. As protein: CASSFSWNTEAFF.

The chain links TRBV30 to TRBJ1-6; D possibly corresponds to TRBD1 (5 bases). V was shortened by 3 bases and J by 3 bases, with 12 bases between the two germline ends. CDR3 length: 15 amino acids. CDR1 is GTSNPN and CDR2 is SVGIG in the germline V gene (reference sequence). The CDR3 DNA reads as TGTGCCTGGAGCCTAGGGGAAAACTATAATTCACCCCTCCACTTT. This encodes CAWSLGENYNSPLHF.

The chain recombines TRBV24-1 with TRBJ2-5; D may be TRBD1 (5 bases). The V end lost 2 bases, the J end lost 3 bases, and 6 bases lay between the germline ends. The CDR3 is made up of 13 amino acids. The germline gives CDR1 KGHDR, CDR2 SFDVKD. CDR3 sequence: CATSDYRKETQYF. Here the CDR3 DNA reads TGTGCCACCAGTGATTACAGGAAAGAGACCCAGTACTTC.

This clone was picked up one time. The chain couples TRBV11-2 to TRBJ2-3; no firm D call. Germline V CDR1 and CDR2: SGHAT, FQNNGV. Trimming stripped 4 bases from V and 2 bases from J, with 13 bases between. The CDR3 covers 15 residues. The CDR3 coding sequence is TGTGCCAGCAGCTCCCCAGCGAAAGACACAGATACGCAGTATTTT. This translates into CASSSPAKDTDTQYF.

The chain joins TRBV18 to TRBJ1-4; D might be TRBD1 (6 bases). This CDR3 has 16 residues. Germline values: CDR1 KGHSH, CDR2 LQKENI. The V end lost 4 bases, the J end lost 8 bases, and 20 bases lay between the germline ends. The chain's CDR3 is CASSRVAGTPEEKLFF. The CDR3 coding sequence is TGTGCCAGCTCACGGGTGGCCGGGACACCGGAGGAAAAACTGTTTTTT.

This sequence joins TRBV5-1 and TRBJ2-1, with D perhaps matching TRBD1 (5 bases). Germline loops: CDR1 SGHRS, CDR2 YFSETQ. Trimming shortened V by 0 bases and J by 6 bases, and 10 bases separated the two germline ends. The CDR3 extends over 14 amino acids. In nucleotides, the CDR3 is TGCGCCAGCAGCTTGGGCCAGGGTGGCAATGAGCAGTTCTTC. Translation: CASSLGQGGNEQFF.

The rearrangement uses TRBV6-1 and TRBJ2-3; D is ambiguous. CDR3 length: 15 amino acids. V was trimmed by 1 base and J by 1 base, leaving 9 bases between them. Germline V lookup: CDR1 MNHNS, CDR2 SASEGT. The CDR3 nucleotides read TGTGCCAGCAGTGAAGACATCGCAGGCACAGATACGCAGTATTTT. This sequence encodes CASSEDIAGTDTQYF.

In its sample, this clone was seen a few times. This rearrangement joins TRBV2 to TRBJ1-4, with 7 bases matching TRBD1. CDR3 length: 17 residues. The J segment lost 3 bases and the V segment lost 4 bases, leaving 11 bases of the junction unmatched. Germline CDR1 is SNHLY and CDR2 is FYNNEI. The CDR3 DNA reads as TGTGCCAGCAGTGTACAGGGGACCCACCTACCTAATGAAAAACTGTTTTTT. This sequence encodes CASSVQGTHLPNEKLFF.

CDR3 nucleotide sequence: TGTGCCAGCAGCCACGCGGGAGCTGGAGATACGCAGTATTTT. It specifies CASSHAGAGDTQYF. This chain uses TRBV3-1 (or the pseudogene TRBV3-2) with TRBJ2-3; the match to TRBD2 covers 7 bases. Per the germline V gene, CDR1 is LGHDT and CDR2 is YNNKEL (reference sequence). V lost 3 bases, J lost 5 bases, and 5 bases stayed unmatched. The CDR3 is 14 residues long.

This chain connects TRBV2 to TRBJ2-1; no definite D call. This CDR3 contains 14 residues. Trimming cost V 7 bases and J 1 base, with 11 bases left between them. In germline, CDR1 is SNHLY, CDR2 FYNNEI. DNA of the CDR3: TGTGCCAGCACTCTGGCGGATTCCTACAATGAGCAGTTCTTC. Its protein product is CASTLADSYNEQFF.